The 23 T cell receptor beta chains below all came from one sample that was sequenced in a study of graft-versus-host responses after intestinal transplantation (dated by TCRdb to the early 2020s). These receptors have no identified antigens. The sample's time point label, decoded: cells obtained before transplantation from donor or recipient. The library was obtained by the immunoSEQ multiplex PCR assay. The clones in this table, taken by TCRdb from immuneACCESS, are in-frame only. Not every clone is retained; where verified, under half of the shortfall comes from an unresolved V gene, and the cause of the rest is unknown. This sample lists about 120,000 clones; just under 95% were detected once. The top ten clones comprise less than 0.55% of the sample. Sequencing used unstimulated CD8+ T cells sorted from spleen or lymph node cells, obtained before intestinal transplant. Receptor source: a human donor who received an intestinal transplant.

The rearrangement uses TRBV11-3 and TRBJ2-3, with no clear D. The V end lost 5 bases, the J end lost 2 bases, and 20 bases lay between the germline ends. This CDR3 has 17 residues. The germline V gene has CDR1 SGHNT and CDR2 YENEEA. CDR3 nucleotide sequence: TGTGCCAGCAGCCTCGGGTCCGAGGTGAGGTCCACAGATACGCAGTATTTT. Its translation: CASSLGSEVRSTDTQYF.

The rearrangement uses TRBV9 and TRBJ1-1; D gene ambiguous. V was trimmed by 2 bases and J by 1 base, leaving 12 bases between them. This CDR3 spans 15 amino acids. The germline V gene has CDR1 SGDLS and CDR2 YYNGEE. Here the CDR3 reads CASSVSEVWNTEAFF. The CDR3 DNA is TGTGCCAGCAGCGTGTCAGAGGTCTGGAACACTGAAGCTTTCTTT. Based on the CDR3 plus reference TRBV9 and TRBJ1-1, the full variable domain is DSGVTQTPKHLITATGQRVTLRCSPRSGDLSVYWYQQSLDQGLQFLIQYYNGEERAKGNILERFSAQQFPDLHSELNLSSLELGDSALYFCASSVSEVWNTEAFFGQGTRLTVV.

The chain combines TRBV30 with TRBJ2-7, with D uncertain. V lost 3 bases and J lost 1, with 4 bases in between. The CDR3 consists of 11 residues. Germline V gives CDR1 GTSNPN, CDR2 SVGIG (reference sequence). This CDR3 is CAWRTSYEQYF. Written as DNA, the CDR3 is TGTGCCTGGAGGACGTCCTACGAGCAGTACTTC.

This clone was seen only once. This sequence joins TRBV27 and TRBJ2-1, with 11 bases lining up with TRBD2. CDR3 size: 16 residues. Germline CDR1 and CDR2: MNHEY and SMNVEV (reference sequence). V lost 2 bases to trimming and J lost 7 bases; unmatched junction nucleotides: 7. The CDR3 coding sequence is TGTGCCAGCAGTTTACTACTAGCGGGAGAGGGAAATGAGCAGTTCTTC. It specifies CASSLLLAGEGNEQFF.

This clone was observed a handful of times. The chain recombines TRBV19 with TRBJ1-1, with a tentative D call TRBD1 (6 bases). CDR1 LNHDA and CDR2 SQIVND come from the germline V gene (reference sequence). This CDR3 spans 13 amino acids. Trimming left V 7 bases short and J 0 bases short, with 9 bases between. CDR3 nucleotide sequence: TGTGCCAGTAAGTGGGGGCTGAACACTGAAGCTTTCTTT. It translates to CASKWGLNTEAFF.

This rearrangement joins TRBV28 to TRBJ1-5; unclear D gene. This CDR3 has 14 residues. From germline, CDR1 is MDHEN and CDR2 SYDVKM. V shed 2 bases and J shed 1 base, with 6 bases lying between them. The CDR3 nucleotides are TGTGCCAGCAGTTTACCGGGAAGCAATCAGCCCCAGCATTTT. Its translation is CASSLPGSNQPQHF.

This sequence joins TRBV4-2 and TRBJ2-3, with 11 bases aligning to TRBD2. This CDR3 contains 16 residues. Germline V CDR1 and CDR2: LGHNA, YNFKEQ. Trimming cost V 0 bases and J 5 bases; bases outside gene matches: 4. Written as DNA, the CDR3 is TGTGCCAGCAGCCAAGAGCGGCTAGCGGGAGGAGATACGCAGTATTTT. Residues: CASSQERLAGGDTQYF.

V and J are TRBV27 and TRBJ1-2; a possible D gene is TRBD1 (6 bases). Trimming took 6 bases from V and 8 from J, leaving 16 bases between them. Germline V gene lookup returns CDR1 MNHEY and CDR2 SMNVEV (reference sequence). The length of the CDR3 is 13 residues. This chain's CDR3 is CASSLGGQWGYTF. In nucleotides, the CDR3 is TGTGCCAGCAGCTTGGGGGGCCAGTGGGGCTACACCTTC.

The sample holds a few counts of this clone. The V gene is TRBV6-5, the J gene TRBJ2-7; D uncertain. The germline V gene encodes CDR1 MNHEY and CDR2 SVGAGI. This CDR3 contains 11 residues. Trimming cost V 6 bases and J 3 bases, with 6 bases left between them. CDR3 in DNA: TGTGCCAGCAGCTTCAACTACGAGCAGTACTTC. It is translated as CASSFNYEQYF.

This chain joins TRBV4-1 and TRBJ2-7; D unresolved. V was pared by 1 base and J by 6 bases, with 16 bases between. CDR1 is MGHRA and CDR2 is YSYEKL in the germline V gene. The CDR3 runs to 15 residues. DNA of the CDR3: TGCGCCAGCAGCCAAGGATTCGCTAGTCAGAGCGAGCAGTACTTC. Translating gives CASSQGFASQSEQYF.

The CDR3 DNA follows: TGTGCCAGCAGCCTTAGCGGGAGAGGGCACGGGGAGCTGTTTTTT. Translating gives CASSLSGRGHGELFF. This sequence joins TRBV7-6 and TRBJ2-2, with 9 bases aligning to TRBD2. Unmatched junction bases numbered 8, after V lost 5 bases and J lost 7 bases. The germline CDR1 and CDR2 sequences are SGHVS and FNYEAQ. The CDR3 consists of 15 residues.

This chain connects TRBV11-2 to TRBJ2-2; D remains unclear. CDR3 length: 11 amino acids. Between the trimmed V and J ends, which lost 0 bases and 7 bases, there was a span of 0 bases. Germline CDR1 reads SGHAT; CDR2 reads FQNNGV. CDR3: CASSLDGELFF. The CDR3 bases are TGTGCCAGCAGCTTAGACGGGGAGCTGTTTTTT.

This sequence joins TRBV15 and TRBJ2-7; TRBD2 might be the D (7 bases). V dropped 5 bases and J dropped 3 bases, with 14 bases sitting between them. The CDR3 loop spans 14 amino acids. The germline gives CDR1 LNHNV, CDR2 YYDKDF (reference sequence). The CDR3 is CATSGARGGYEQYF. CDR3 DNA sequence: TGTGCCACCAGCGGTGCGAGGGGGGGCTACGAGCAGTACTTC. Full variable domain (missing parts from reference TRBV15 and TRBJ2-7): DAMVIQNPRYQVTQFGKPVTLSCSQTLNHNVMYWYQQKSSQAPKLLFHYYDKDFNNEADTPDNFQSRRPNTSFCFLDIRSPGLGDTAMYLCATSGARGGYEQYFGPGTRLTVT.

A single count supports this clone. The chain carries TRBV5-1 and TRBJ2-7, with D uncertain. The germline V gene encodes CDR1 SGHRS and CDR2 YFSETQ. V was clipped by 2 bases and J by 4 bases, with 16 bases between them. This CDR3 is built from 15 residues. The CDR3 nucleotides are TGCGCCAGCAGCTTTTCCCCCAGCGATTTTTACGAGCAGTACTTC. It specifies CASSFSPSDFYEQYF.

The V and J genes are TRBV2 and TRBJ2-7; D gene uncertain. The length of the CDR3 is 11 residues. Per germline, CDR1 SNHLY and CDR2 FYNNEI. Trimming took 9 bases from V and 7 from J, leaving 13 bases between them. This CDR3 reads CASLDIREQYF. The CDR3 bases are TGTGCCAGTCTGGATATTAGGGAGCAGTACTTC.

The V and J genes are TRBV6-4 and TRBJ2-5; 7 bases map to TRBD2. The CDR3 consists of 15 residues. Germline V gene sequence: CDR1 MRHNA, CDR2 SNTAGT. The V gene end was trimmed by 6 bases and the J gene end by 2 bases; junction bases not matched to a gene: 9. The DNA for the CDR3 is TGTGCCAGCAGGGTGGGAGTGGGGGGGCAAGAGACCCAGTACTTC. Amino acids: CASRVGVGGQETQYF.

This clone showed up just a few times. This chain connects TRBV4-1 to TRBJ1-5; D call uncertain. This CDR3 has 13 amino acids. The V and J ends lost 1 base and 9 bases respectively, with 10 bases between them. CDR1 is MGHRA and CDR2 is YSYEKL in the germline V gene. The CDR3 reads CASSQAEGRPQHF. The DNA of the CDR3 is TGCGCCAGCAGCCAAGCGGAAGGTCGGCCCCAGCATTTT.

The DNA of the CDR3 is TGTGCCAGCAGCGTAGAGGCTCGGGGTAGCGGGATGGCTAGCAATGAGCAGTTCTTC. Residues: CASSVEARGSGMASNEQFF. The genes are TRBV9 and TRBJ2-1; 8 bases match TRBD2. The CDR3 has 19 amino acids. Germline CDR1 and CDR2: SGDLS and YYNGEE. With V trimmed by 0 bases and J by 6 bases, 17 bases remained unmatched.

V and J are TRBV18 and TRBJ2-5; 11 bases agree with TRBD2. Germline loops: CDR1 KGHSH, CDR2 LQKENI. The CDR3 runs 14 residues. V dropped 9 bases and J dropped 5; count of bases not matched to a gene: 8. CDR3 sequence (DNA): TGTGCCAGTTCCACTAGCGGGAGCGGCGAGACCCAGTACTTC. It translates to CASSTSGSGETQYF.

The chain employs TRBV11-2 and TRBJ1-1; D remains unclear. CDR1 and CDR2 from the germline V gene are SGHAT and FQNNGV. CDR3 length equals 13 residues. Between the trimmed V and J ends, which lost 0 bases and 0 bases, there was a span of 2 bases. CDR3 coding DNA: TGTGCCAGCAGCTTAGAGCTGAACACTGAAGCTTTCTTT. The encoded protein is CASSLELNTEAFF.

J is TRBJ2-7 and V is TRBV14; 7 nucleotides agree with TRBD1. The CDR3 is 15 residues long. From germline, CDR1 is SGHDN and CDR2 FVKESK. V trimming: 5 bases; J trimming: 0 bases; junction bases outside the gene matches: 7. CDR3 sequence reads: CASSTGRDSSYEQYF. CDR3 coding DNA: TGTGCCAGCAGCACCGGCCGGGACAGCTCCTACGAGCAGTACTTC.

This chain joins TRBV7-2 and TRBJ1-1; no reliable D call. Trimming took off 6 bases at V and 3 bases at J, with 14 bases between the two ends. Germline V gives CDR1 SGHTA, CDR2 FQGNSA. The CDR3 spans 14 residues. Here the CDR3 DNA reads TGTGCCAGCAGTTCCCCGCCCCGATACACTGAAGCTTTCTTT. It translates to CASSSPPRYTEAFF.

The chain recombines TRBV11-2 with TRBJ1-1; 8 bases are shared with TRBD1. Germline V lookup: CDR1 SGHAT, CDR2 FQNNGV. The CDR3 covers 14 residues. The J segment lost 4 bases and the V segment lost 1 base, leaving 2 bases of the junction unmatched. The DNA of the CDR3 is TGTGCCAGCAGCTTAGGGACAGGGACCACTGAAGCTTTCTTT. As protein: CASSLGTGTTEAFF.